These 16 T cell receptor beta chains originate from one sample sequenced in a study of T cell responses to AZD1222 COVID-19 vaccine. Data came from immunoSEQ multiplex PCR; TCRdb stores just in-frame clones and leaves some out. The repertoire has around 100,000 clones, around 90% of them found once; the top ten carry about 2.5%. The sample was peripheral blood, taken 28 days after the second AZD1222 dose. The origin of the receptors is an adult who received the AZD1222 COVID-19 vaccine.

The chain links TRBV6-7 to TRBJ2-7; no clear D gene. TRBV6-7 is filed as an ORF, its function uncertain. V lost 2 bases and J lost 7, with 9 bases in between. This CDR3 spans 12 amino acids. The CDR3 spells CASSYPQAEQYF. The CDR3, as DNA: TGTGCCAGCAGTTACCCGCAGGCGGAGCAGTACTTC.

The chain links TRBV6-1 to TRBJ2-7; 8 bases map to TRBD1. The CDR3 totals 14 residues. Germline-derived CDR1 and CDR2 are MNHNS and SASEGT. Trimming took 3 bases from V and 3 from J; bases not matched to a gene: 4. The CDR3 reads CASSDIGQGYEQYF. The CDR3 bases are TGTGCCAGCAGTGATATTGGACAGGGCTACGAGCAGTACTTC.

The J gene is TRBJ1-1, the V gene TRBV14, with TRBD1 as a possible D gene (6 bases). The germline CDR1 and CDR2 sequences are SGHDN and FVKESK. Trimming cost V 6 bases and J 4 bases, with 12 bases left between them. This CDR3 is 13 amino acids long. CDR3 amino acids: CASRLGARTEAFF. The CDR3 DNA follows: TGTGCCAGCAGATTGGGGGCGCGCACTGAAGCTTTCTTT.

The chain uses TRBV5-1 and TRBJ2-1; 8 bases agree with TRBD2. The CDR3 contains 18 residues. Unmatched junction bases numbered 15, after V lost 7 bases and J lost 0 bases. Germline V gene sequence: CDR1 SGHRS, CDR2 YFSETQ. The DNA of the CDR3 is TGCGCCAGCTCACTAACTAGCGGCATTACTTACTCCTACAATGAGCAGTTCTTC. Protein sequence: CASSLTSGITYSYNEQFF.

The chain joins TRBV2 to TRBJ1-6; the match to TRBD1 covers 9 bases. This CDR3 spans 14 amino acids. Germline loops: CDR1 SNHLY, CDR2 FYNNEI. V shed 8 bases, J shed 9 bases, and the junction held 8 bases outside the gene matches. Written as DNA, the CDR3 is TGTGCCAGCTCGCCCGGGACAGGGACTTCACCCCTCCACTTT. Its translation is CASSPGTGTSPLHF.

The rearrangement joins TRBV19 to TRBJ2-3, with 11 bases lining up with TRBD2. Germline V gene sequence: CDR1 LNHDA, CDR2 SQIVND (reference sequence). V gave up 4 bases and J gave up 1 base; unmatched junction bases: 1. The CDR3 runs to 15 residues. DNA of the CDR3: TGTGCCAGTAGTAAACTAGCGGGAGGCACAGATACGCAGTATTTT. It codes for CASSKLAGGTDTQYF.

The rearrangement links TRBV5-4 to TRBJ2-7; D might be TRBD1 (6 bases). Germline CDR1 SGHNT, CDR2 YYREEE (reference sequence). V was cut by 3 bases and J by 10 bases, with 11 bases left in between. The CDR3 consists of 11 residues. CDR3 bases: TGTGCCAGCAGCTCCCAGGGGTTTCAGTACTTC. This translates into CASSSQGFQYF.

The chain employs TRBV6-5 and TRBJ1-3; no clear D. Trimming pared 7 bases from V and 3 bases from J, leaving 10 bases between. Per germline, CDR1 MNHEY and CDR2 SVGAGI. This CDR3 has 13 amino acids. DNA of the CDR3: TGTGCCAGCACCATCAGCCTTGGAAACACCATATATTTT. Protein product: CASTISLGNTIYF.

This clone came up a few times. Here the CDR3 DNA reads TGTGCCAGCAGCTTAGTTCTCTACGGCTACACCTTC. Protein product: CASSLVLYGYTF. The V call is TRBV7-2, the J call TRBJ1-2; no clear D gene. Trimming pared 1 base from V and 8 bases from J, leaving 8 bases between. CDR1 SGHTA and CDR2 FQGNSA come from the germline V gene. The CDR3 runs 12 residues.

The chain is built from TRBV29-1 and TRBJ1-4; weak D call: TRBD1 (5 bases). This CDR3 is 13 amino acids long. Trimming shortened V by 7 bases and J by 5 bases, and 14 bases separated the two germline ends. Germline CDR1 and CDR2: SQVTM and ANQGSEA. The CDR3 bases are TGCAGCGCCACCGGGGGGGTAAATGAAAAACTGTTTTTT. Its protein product is CSATGGVNEKLFF. Combining the CDR3 with reference TRBV29-1 and TRBJ1-4 gives the whole variable domain SAVISQKPSRDICQRGTSLTIQCQVDSQVTMMFWYRQQPGQSLTLIATANQGSEATYESGFVIDKFPISRPNLTFSTLTVSNMSPEDSSIYLCSATGGVNEKLFFGSGTQLSVL.

The rearrangement links TRBV3-1 (or the pseudogene TRBV3-2) to TRBJ2-7; D may be TRBD1 (5 bases). The germline gives CDR1 LGHDT, CDR2 YNNKEL (reference sequence). The CDR3 sequence is 14 residues long. With 0 bases removed from V and 5 bases from J, the gap between germline ends came to 11 bases. The CDR3 DNA reads TGTGCCAGCAGCCAAGACAGGGTAGGCCACGAGCAGTACTTC. This sequence encodes CASSQDRVGHEQYF.

V usage is TRBV5-1 and J usage is TRBJ1-6; 8 nucleotides match TRBD1. The germline V gene has CDR1 SGHRS and CDR2 YFSETQ. V shed 5 bases, J shed 8 bases, and the junction held 6 bases outside the gene matches. This CDR3 is built from 14 residues. The chain's CDR3 is CASRYGTGDSPLHF. The CDR3 DNA is TGCGCCAGCAGGTACGGGACAGGCGATTCACCCCTCCACTTT.

The gene calls are TRBV18 and TRBJ1-3; D may be TRBD1 (5 bases). The germline gives CDR1 KGHSH, CDR2 LQKENI. V lost 2 bases to trimming and J lost 6 bases, with 20 bases between them. The CDR3 totals 17 residues. In DNA form, the CDR3 reads TGTGCCAGCTCACCAATGGGTACCGGCTCGGGGGAAAACACCATATATTTT. It yields the protein CASSPMGTGSGENTIYF.

This clone was counted once. Different DNA sequences within this sample yield the same CDR3. The chain is built from TRBV7-9 and TRBJ2-5, with D perhaps given as TRBD1 or TRBD2 (5 bases each). Trimming cost V 1 base and J 5 bases, with 8 bases left between them. Per germline, CDR1 SEHNR and CDR2 FQNEAQ (reference sequence). The length of the CDR3 is 13 residues. The CDR3 loop is CASSLVRGETQYF. The DNA for the CDR3 is TGTGCCAGCAGCTTAGTACGGGGCGAGACCCAGTACTTC.

The rearrangement joins TRBV9 to TRBJ2-4; weak D call: TRBD2 (6 bases). This CDR3 has 19 residues. Trimming cost V 4 bases and J 0 bases, with 23 bases left between them. Germline assignment: CDR1 SGDLS and CDR2 YYNGEE. CDR3 nucleotides: TGTGCCAGCAGCCCTGGACTAAAAACCCCGCTGCTAGCCAAAAACATTCAGTACTTC. Protein: CASSPGLKTPLLAKNIQYF.

V and J are TRBV6-2 or TRBV6-3 and TRBJ1-1; the D gene is possibly TRBD1 (6 bases). Trimming removed 0 bases from V and 1 base from J, with 6 bases in between. The CDR3 runs to 14 residues. Germline CDR1 MNHEY, CDR2 SVGEGT. CDR3 sequence (DNA): TGTGCCAGCAGTTACTCGGGGGCGAACACTGAAGCTTTCTTT. Protein sequence: CASSYSGANTEAFF.